One sample yielded the 32 T cell receptor beta chains listed below, sequenced in a study of massively parallel sequencing of T cell beta chains. TCRdb re-analysed the 5' RACE reads in MiXCR, keeping a single row per CDR3 protein. The sample has more than 4,000 distinct CDR3 sequences, roughly two fifths seen once. Sequencing input: commercial RNA from peripheral blood pooled from many donors. These receptor sequences come from a pool of human donors in good health; the sample was commercial RNA pooled from many donors.

Only one count was recorded for this clonotype. This chain links TRBV12-3 or TRBV12-4 with TRBJ1-1; D gene ambiguous. The V end was cut by 3 bases, the J end by 1 base, with 6 bases between. The CDR3 runs to 13 residues. The CDR3 spells CASSLTANTEAFF. CDR3 bases: TGTGCCAGCAGTTTGACGGCGAACACTGAAGCTTTCTTT.

J is TRBJ2-3 and V is TRBV28, with a possible D match to TRBD2 (5 bases). Trimming pared 7 bases from V and 2 bases from J, leaving 10 bases between. The CDR3 contains 13 residues. Per the germline V gene, CDR1 is MDHEN and CDR2 is SYDVKM. The DNA of the CDR3 is TGTGCCAGCATCGCGGGTTACACAGATACGCAGTATTTT. This gives the protein CASIAGYTDTQYF.

This clonotype was found a few times. The gene calls are TRBV20-1 and TRBJ2-7, with D perhaps TRBD2 (5 bases). The germline V and J ends were trimmed by 3 bases and 4 bases, with 10 bases remaining between them. CDR1 DFQATT and CDR2 SNEGSKA come from the germline V gene (reference sequence). The CDR3 runs 12 residues. CDR3 bases: TGCAGTGCTAGGTCTCCGGGATACGAGCAGTACTTC. This gives the protein CSARSPGYEQYF.

The J gene is TRBJ2-1, the V gene TRBV28; 7 nucleotides match TRBD1. The J segment lost 5 bases and the V segment lost 9 bases, leaving 7 bases of the junction unmatched. Germline V gives CDR1 MDHEN, CDR2 SYDVKM. The CDR3 is made up of 13 amino acids. CDR3 in amino acids: CASGQDSNNEQFF. The CDR3 nucleotides are TGTGCCAGTGGACAGGATTCCAACAATGAGCAGTTCTTC.

This clonotype has more than one count but fewer than ten. This chain connects TRBV2 to TRBJ1-1; D uncertain. Trimming took off 3 bases at V and 1 base at J, with 6 bases between the two ends. The CDR3 sequence is 13 residues long. Per the germline V gene, CDR1 is SNHLY and CDR2 is FYNNEI. The chain's CDR3 is CASSEEPNTEAFF. The CDR3 coding sequence is TGTGCCAGCAGTGAGGAACCGAACACTGAAGCTTTCTTT.

This chain joins TRBV5-1 and TRBJ1-1; D is uncertain. The V end lost 0 bases, the J end lost 0 bases, and 6 bases lay between the germline ends. The germline gives CDR1 SGHRS, CDR2 YFSETQ. The CDR3 contains 14 residues. CDR3 in amino acids: CASSLGDLNTEAFF. CDR3 in DNA: TGCGCCAGCAGCTTGGGAGATTTGAACACTGAAGCTTTCTTT.

The V gene is TRBV9, the J gene TRBJ2-6, with no clear D. Trimming took 0 bases from V and 2 from J, leaving 6 bases between them. The CDR3 length is 15 residues. Germline lookup yields CDR1 SGDLS and CDR2 YYNGEE. CDR3 in amino acids: CASSVVTAGANVLTF. The DNA for the CDR3 is TGTGCCAGCAGCGTAGTGACTGCTGGGGCCAACGTCCTGACTTTC.

The chain uses TRBV10-3 and TRBJ2-1; weak D call: TRBD2 (6 bases). Germline lookup yields CDR1 ENHRY and CDR2 SYGVKD. With 0 bases removed from V and 7 bases from J, the gap between germline ends came to 10 bases. The CDR3 loop spans 14 amino acids. The CDR3: CAISESTGDNEQFF. CDR3 sequence (DNA): TGTGCCATCAGTGAGTCGACGGGAGATAATGAGCAGTTCTTC.

J is TRBJ2-5 and V is TRBV29-1; 8 nucleotides agree with TRBD2. Germline V gene data show CDR1 as SQVTM and CDR2 as ANQGSEA. Trimming at V came to 4 bases and at J to 5 bases, leaving 6 bases not matched to a gene. The CDR3 totals 13 residues. Written as DNA, the CDR3 is TGCAGCGTTGGCCCCTCGGGAGGGGAGACCCAGTACTTC. Residues: CSVGPSGGETQYF.

CDR3 sequence: CSASGGETSDTQYF. The CDR3 DNA reads as TGCAGTGCTAGCGGGGGAGAGACCTCTGATACGCAGTATTTT. V is TRBV20-1 and J is TRBJ2-3; D possibly corresponds to TRBD2 (6 bases). The CDR3 spans 14 residues. CDR1 DFQATT and CDR2 SNEGSKA come from the germline V gene (reference sequence). With 3 bases removed from V and 6 bases from J, the gap between germline ends came to 16 bases.

The V and J genes are TRBV20-1 and TRBJ2-7; D perhaps matches TRBD1 (6 bases). The germline V gene encodes CDR1 DFQATT and CDR2 SNEGSKA (reference sequence). The CDR3 length is 13 residues. V shed 6 bases and J shed 2 bases, with 14 bases lying between them. This CDR3 reads CSAGWQGTYEQYF. The DNA for the CDR3 is TGCAGTGCCGGATGGCAGGGGACCTACGAGCAGTACTTC.

The chain combines TRBV7-2 with TRBJ2-5, with TRBD2 as a possible D gene (7 bases). CDR3 size: 14 residues. CDR1 is SGHTA and CDR2 is FQGNSA in the germline V gene. V was clipped by 2 bases and J by 5 bases, with 12 bases between them. CDR3: CASSLSGRGETQYF. CDR3 DNA: TGTGCCAGCAGCTTATCGGGGAGGGGGGAGACCCAGTACTTC.

This chain connects TRBV6-4 to TRBJ2-1; TRBD1 matches at 7 bases. CDR3 length: 12 residues. V shed 5 bases, J shed 6 bases, and the junction held 1 base outside the gene matches. Looked up from germline, CDR1 is MRHNA and CDR2 is SNTAGT. This chain's CDR3 is CASSRTGNEQFF. CDR3 DNA sequence: TGTGCCAGCAGTCGGACAGGCAATGAGCAGTTCTTC.

This clonotype is labeled as large. This sequence joins TRBV5-1 and TRBJ2-4; tentative D call: TRBD1 (5 bases). The CDR3 loop spans 13 amino acids. Germline CDR1 reads SGHRS; CDR2 reads YFSETQ. Trimming removed 5 bases at V and 4 bases at J, with 10 bases between. The CDR3 DNA reads as TGCGCCAGCAGGGACACGGAAAAAAACATTCAGTACTTC. Amino acid sequence: CASRDTEKNIQYF.

This clonotype was counted only a few times. The chain combines TRBV29-1 with TRBJ1-2, with no clear D. Looked up from germline, CDR1 is SQVTM and CDR2 is ANQGSEA. Trimming took off 2 bases at V and 8 bases at J, with 9 bases between the two ends. The CDR3 spans 11 residues. Here the CDR3 DNA reads TGCAGCGTTGAAAGGGTGGCAGGCTACACCTTC. Translated, it gives CSVERVAGYTF.

The chain recombines TRBV12-3 or TRBV12-4 with TRBJ2-1; TRBD1 matches 8 bases. The V and J ends lost 1 base and 4 bases, in that order; junction bases with no gene match: 3. This CDR3 contains 15 residues. In DNA form, the CDR3 reads TGTGCCAGCAGTTTAGGACAGGGGTTATACAATGAGCAGTTCTTC. Amino acids: CASSLGQGLYNEQFF.

The V and J genes are TRBV4-1 and TRBJ2-5; no firm D call. The germline gives CDR1 MGHRA, CDR2 YSYEKL. The CDR3 length is 15 residues. V gave up 1 base and J gave up 4 bases, with 13 bases separating them. CDR3 amino acids: CASSQVVRTGETQYF. The CDR3 DNA sequence: TGCGCCAGCAGCCAAGTGGTACGGACGGGAGAGACCCAGTACTTC.

The CDR3 DNA is TGCAGTGCGCGCCCCGGGACAGGTCTGGATACGCAGTATTTT. Its translation is CSARPGTGLDTQYF. The V gene is TRBV20-1, the J gene TRBJ2-3; 8 nucleotides align to TRBD1. The germline gives CDR1 DFQATT, CDR2 SNEGSKA (reference sequence). The V and J ends lost 6 bases and 6 bases, in that order; junction bases with no gene match: 11. The CDR3 totals 14 residues.

In this sample, this clonotype turned up a few times. V gene TRBV5-4 combines with J gene TRBJ1-5; D gene ambiguous. Germline values: CDR1 SGHNT, CDR2 YYREEE (reference sequence). The V end was cut by 0 bases, the J end by 7 bases, with 8 bases between. This CDR3 spans 13 amino acids. The CDR3 here is CASSLGEAQPQHF. Written as DNA, the CDR3 is TGTGCCAGCAGCTTGGGGGAGGCACAGCCCCAGCATTTT.

This clonotype appeared a few times. This chain uses TRBV7-2 with TRBJ2-7; D is unresolved. This CDR3 comprises 11 residues. Germline CDR1 and CDR2: SGHTA and FQGNSA. The V end lost 0 bases, the J end lost 6 bases, and 3 bases lay between the germline ends. In nucleotides, the CDR3 is TGTGCCAGCAGCTTAGCGGTCGAGCAGTACTTC. Amino acid sequence: CASSLAVEQYF.

This clonotype was found a few times. The rearrangement uses TRBV20-1 and TRBJ2-7, with D uncertain. The CDR3 totals 11 residues. V gave up 6 bases and J gave up 6 bases, with 12 bases separating them. Germline V gene lookup returns CDR1 DFQATT and CDR2 SNEGSKA (reference sequence). CDR3 DNA: TGCAGTGCCCCCGGCCAGACCGAGCAGTACTTC. Protein: CSAPGQTEQYF.

The chain combines TRBV28 with TRBJ2-3; tentative D call: TRBD2 (5 bases). Germline V gene lookup returns CDR1 MDHEN and CDR2 SYDVKM. Trimming left V 2 bases short and J 6 bases short, with 12 bases between. The CDR3 totals 14 residues. CDR3 loop: CASSLGGFVDTQYF. The CDR3 nucleotides are TGTGCCAGCAGTTTAGGCGGGTTCGTTGATACGCAGTATTTT.

The count of this clonotype is one. V and J are TRBV10-3 and TRBJ1-1; D gene unclear. From germline, CDR1 is ENHRY and CDR2 SYGVKD. The CDR3 consists of 15 residues. With 3 bases removed from V and 3 bases from J, the gap between germline ends came to 14 bases. The CDR3 sequence is CAISDRRILDTEAFF. The CDR3 DNA sequence: TGTGCCATCAGTGATCGGAGAATCTTGGACACTGAAGCTTTCTTT.

The chain is built from TRBV20-1 and TRBJ2-3; D is unresolved. CDR1 is DFQATT and CDR2 is SNEGSKA in the germline V gene (reference sequence). CDR3 length equals 15 residues. The V and J ends lost 2 bases and 3 bases respectively, with 15 bases between them. The CDR3 here is CSARTPMFLTDTQYF. The CDR3 DNA reads TGCAGTGCTAGAACCCCTATGTTCCTTACAGATACGCAGTATTTT.

The rearrangement uses TRBV6-4 and TRBJ2-2; D is unclear. Germline V gene sequence: CDR1 MRHNA, CDR2 SNTAGT. V was cut by 2 bases and J by 3 bases, with 7 bases left in between. There are 14 residues in the CDR3. Here the CDR3 reads CASSDRQYTGELFF. The CDR3 nucleotides read TGTGCCAGCAGTGACCGTCAGTACACCGGGGAGCTGTTTTTT.

This clonotype was seen more than once but under ten times. The chain uses TRBV5-1 and TRBJ2-1; 9 bases line up with TRBD1. With 4 bases clipped from V and 9 bases from J, the junction kept 8 bases outside the gene matches. The CDR3 runs 14 residues. CDR1 and CDR2 (germline): SGHRS, YFSETQ. The chain's CDR3 is CASSPDTGGTEQFF. The CDR3 bases are TGCGCCAGCAGCCCCGATACAGGGGGCACTGAGCAGTTCTTC.

This clonotype has only a few counts. The chain couples TRBV20-1 to TRBJ2-3; 8 bases are shared with TRBD2. With V trimmed by 1 base and J by 4 bases, 7 bases remained unmatched. Germline V gene sequence: CDR1 DFQATT, CDR2 SNEGSKA (reference sequence). This CDR3 comprises 15 residues. CDR3 residues: CSARVAGRGADTQYF. The CDR3 nucleotides read TGCAGTGCTAGAGTAGCGGGAAGAGGCGCAGATACGCAGTATTTT.

This clonotype was picked up a small number of times. The genes are TRBV5-1 and TRBJ2-1; 9 nucleotides line up with TRBD1. The CDR3 consists of 14 residues. Trimming removed 3 bases from V and 7 bases from J; junction bases left unmatched: 5. Germline V lookup: CDR1 SGHRS, CDR2 YFSETQ. DNA for the CDR3: TGCGCCAGCAGCTGGGACAGGGTAAGGAATGAGCAGTTCTTC. Its protein product is CASSWDRVRNEQFF. Variable domain in full (rest from reference TRBV5-1 and TRBJ2-1): KAGVTQTPRYLIKTRGQQVTLSCSPISGHRSVSWYQQTPGQGLQFLFEYFSETQRNKGNFPGRFSGRQFSNSRSEMNVSTLELGDSALYLCASSWDRVRNEQFFGPGTRLTVL.

V and J are TRBV20-1 and TRBJ2-1, with 8 bases that match TRBD2. This CDR3 has 13 amino acids. V trimming: 3 bases; J trimming: 9 bases; junction bases outside the gene matches: 7. Germline CDR1 and CDR2: DFQATT and SNEGSKA (reference sequence). The CDR3: CSASGGARGEQFF. CDR3 DNA sequence: TGCAGTGCTAGCGGGGGGGCCAGGGGTGAGCAGTTCTTC.

The chain joins TRBV20-1 to TRBJ2-5; D is undetermined. Germline V gene lookup returns CDR1 DFQATT and CDR2 SNEGSKA (reference sequence). CDR3 length: 11 amino acids. V gave up 3 bases and J gave up 4 bases, with 6 bases separating them. CDR3 amino acids: CSARILETQYF. The CDR3 bases are TGCAGTGCTAGGATCCTAGAGACCCAGTACTTC.

The V and J genes are TRBV5-4 and TRBJ2-1, with D possibly matching TRBD2 (6 bases). There are 14 residues in the CDR3. V lost 0 bases and J lost 8, with 12 bases in between. Germline V gene sequence: CDR1 SGHNT, CDR2 YYREEE (reference sequence). The CDR3 DNA reads as TGTGCCAGCAGCTTGGACACTAGCTCCGATGAGCAGTTCTTC. It is translated as CASSLDTSSDEQFF.

This clonotype has just a few counts. The chain joins TRBV10-3 to TRBJ2-1; unclear D gene. Trimming left V 0 bases short and J 10 bases short, with 10 bases between. The CDR3 is 13 amino acids. The germline V gene has CDR1 ENHRY and CDR2 SYGVKD. For the CDR3, the DNA is TGTGCCATCAGTGAGTCGGTGGCGGTGGAGCAGTTCTTC. Its translation: CAISESVAVEQFF.